The text below deals with one T cell receptor (beta chain). The sample belongs to a study of blood T cell repertoires in COVID-19. Study as a whole: Donors in the United States, Italy and Spain gave samples during acute or convalescent COVID-19. The analysed material was cDNA or gDNA that came from T cells, B-cell-depleted T cells, or PBMCs.

How the authors handled the data: Reference gene primer amplification gave estimated nucleated cell counts. Profiled with immunoSEQ multiplex PCR; TCRdb holds only in-frame clones, not every one. D and trimming come from the DNA, and the V and J calls and clone size come from that table. The repertoire has 84,000 or so clones, roughly 92% of them found once; the top ten carry roughly 6.4%. The germline gives CDR1 SQVTM, CDR2 ANQGSEA. This CDR3 spans 12 amino acids. The V gene end was trimmed by 8 bases and the J gene end by 5 bases; junction bases not matched to a gene: 8. The source material was peripheral blood. The rearrangement uses TRBV29-1 and TRBJ1-1, with 7 bases aligning to TRBD1. This clonotype was obtained from a woman aged 55-69 years with active COVID-19. CDR3 amino acids: CSTHRGGTEAFF. The CDR3 DNA is TGCAGCACACACAGGGGAGGAACTGAAGCTTTCTTT.